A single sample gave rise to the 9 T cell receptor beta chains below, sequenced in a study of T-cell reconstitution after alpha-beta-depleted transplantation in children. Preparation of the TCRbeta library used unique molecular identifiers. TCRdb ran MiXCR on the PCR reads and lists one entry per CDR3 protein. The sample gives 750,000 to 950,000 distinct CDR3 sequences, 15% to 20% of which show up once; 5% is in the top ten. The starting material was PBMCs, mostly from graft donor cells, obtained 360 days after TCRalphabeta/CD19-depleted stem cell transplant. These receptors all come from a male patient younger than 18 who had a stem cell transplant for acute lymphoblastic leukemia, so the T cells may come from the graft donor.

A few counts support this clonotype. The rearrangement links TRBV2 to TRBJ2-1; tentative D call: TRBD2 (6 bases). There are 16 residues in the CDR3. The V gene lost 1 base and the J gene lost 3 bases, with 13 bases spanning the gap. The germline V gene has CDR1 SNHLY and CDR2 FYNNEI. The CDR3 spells CASSEVGGQRYNEQFF. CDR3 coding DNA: TGTGCCAGCAGTGAAGTCGGGGGTCAACGCTACAATGAGCAGTTCTTC.

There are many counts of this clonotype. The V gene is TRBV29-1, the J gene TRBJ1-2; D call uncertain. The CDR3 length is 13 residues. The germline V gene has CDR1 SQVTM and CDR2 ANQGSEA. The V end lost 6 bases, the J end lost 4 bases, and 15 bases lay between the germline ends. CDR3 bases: TGCAGCGTCGGAGGCAGCCTGTTCTATGGCTACACCTTC. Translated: CSVGGSLFYGYTF. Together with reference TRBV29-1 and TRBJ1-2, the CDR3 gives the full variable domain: SAVISQKPSRDICQRGTSLTIQCQVDSQVTMMFWYRQQPGQSLTLIATANQGSEATYESGFVIDKFPISRPNLTFSTLTVSNMSPEDSSIYLCSVGGSLFYGYTFGSGTRLTVV.

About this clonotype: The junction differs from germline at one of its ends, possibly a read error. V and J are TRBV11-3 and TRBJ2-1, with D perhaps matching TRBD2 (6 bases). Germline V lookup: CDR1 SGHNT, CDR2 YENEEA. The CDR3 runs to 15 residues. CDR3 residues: CASSLDRGSYNKQFF. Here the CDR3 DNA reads TGTGCCAGCAGCTTAGATCGGGGGTCCTACAATAAGCAGTTCTTC.

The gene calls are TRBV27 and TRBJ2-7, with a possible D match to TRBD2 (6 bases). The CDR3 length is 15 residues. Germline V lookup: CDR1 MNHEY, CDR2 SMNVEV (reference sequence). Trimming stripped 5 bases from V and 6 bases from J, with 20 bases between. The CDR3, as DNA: TGTGCCAGCAGTCCGCGCGGCTCCGGGGGAGGCGAGCAGTACTTC. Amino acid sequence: CASSPRGSGGGEQYF.

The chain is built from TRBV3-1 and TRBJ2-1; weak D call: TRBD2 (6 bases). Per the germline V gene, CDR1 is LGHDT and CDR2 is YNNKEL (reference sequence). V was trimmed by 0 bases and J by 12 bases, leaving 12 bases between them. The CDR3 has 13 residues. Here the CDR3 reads CASSQDGTGGQFF. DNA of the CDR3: TGTGCCAGCAGCCAAGACGGGACCGGGGGGCAGTTCTTC.

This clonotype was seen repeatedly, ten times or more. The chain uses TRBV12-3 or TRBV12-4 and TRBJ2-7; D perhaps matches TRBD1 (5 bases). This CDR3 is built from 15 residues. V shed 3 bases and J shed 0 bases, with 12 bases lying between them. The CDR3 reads CASSFSQGGSYEQYF. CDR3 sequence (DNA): TGTGCCAGCAGTTTCAGCCAGGGTGGCTCCTACGAGCAGTACTTC.

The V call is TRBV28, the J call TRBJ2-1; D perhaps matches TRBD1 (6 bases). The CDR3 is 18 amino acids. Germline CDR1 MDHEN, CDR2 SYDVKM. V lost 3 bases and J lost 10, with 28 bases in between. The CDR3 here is CASSFTQGGNKVVLEQFF. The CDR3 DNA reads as TGTGCCAGCAGTTTTACCCAAGGGGGTAATAAGGTGGTTTTGGAGCAGTTCTTC.

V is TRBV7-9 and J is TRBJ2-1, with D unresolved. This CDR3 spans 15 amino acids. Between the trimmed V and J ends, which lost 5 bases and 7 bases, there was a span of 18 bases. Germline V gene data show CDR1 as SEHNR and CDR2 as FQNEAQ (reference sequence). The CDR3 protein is CASSPLSVLRNEQFF. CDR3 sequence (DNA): TGTGCCAGCAGCCCCCTGTCGGTGTTGCGTAATGAGCAGTTCTTC.

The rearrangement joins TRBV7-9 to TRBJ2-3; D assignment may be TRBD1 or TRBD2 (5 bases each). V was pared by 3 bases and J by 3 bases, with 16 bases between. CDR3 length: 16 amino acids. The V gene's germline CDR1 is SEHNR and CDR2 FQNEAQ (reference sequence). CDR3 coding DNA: TGTGCCAGCAGCTTTATCCGGGGCCTAAAGACAGATACGCAGTATTTT. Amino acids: CASSFIRGLKTDTQYF.